A single sample gave rise to the 25 T cell receptor beta chains below, sequenced in a study of CD8+ T cells in alopecia areata. TCR sequencing used cDNA made by reverse transcription of extracted RNA. Assay: immunoSEQ multiplex PCR; the TCRdb copy retains only in-frame clones and omits some. The sample includes under 250,000 clones, around 57% of them seen just once. Treatment reported: oral pan-JAK inhibitor, 5-10 mg twice daily. The sample in question was CD4+ T cells sorted from blood, obtained at week 4, from a patient treated with tofacitinib. These receptors originate from a human donor with alopecia areata.

This clone was seen a handful of times. V is TRBV6-1 and J is TRBJ2-3; no clear D gene. The CDR3 covers 13 residues. CDR1 and CDR2 from the germline V gene are MNHNS and SASEGT. V dropped 7 bases and J dropped 6 bases, with 14 bases sitting between them. The CDR3 sequence is CASKKTSSDTQYF. DNA for the CDR3: TGTGCCAGCAAGAAGACTTCCTCGGATACGCAGTATTTT.

V and J are TRBV30 and TRBJ1-3; a possible D gene is TRBD1 (5 bases). V dropped 3 bases and J dropped 0 bases, with 9 bases sitting between them. From germline, CDR1 is GTSNPN and CDR2 SVGIG (reference sequence). This CDR3 region has 14 residues. The CDR3 sequence is CAWSGAPSGNTIYF. CDR3 coding DNA: TGTGCCTGGAGCGGGGCCCCCTCTGGAAACACCATATATTTT.

The chain joins TRBV23-1 to TRBJ2-7; weak D call: TRBD1 (5 bases). TRBV23-1 carries the ORF label, with uncertain function. The V and J ends lost 0 bases and 0 bases respectively, with 15 bases between them. This CDR3 region has 17 residues. CDR3: CASSQSEQGESSYEQYF. Here the CDR3 DNA reads TGCGCCAGCAGTCAATCGGAGCAGGGCGAGAGCTCCTACGAGCAGTACTTC.

The chain joins TRBV14 to TRBJ1-6; TRBD1 is a possible D gene (5 bases). V lost 6 bases and J lost 10, with 13 bases in between. This CDR3 has 13 amino acids. Looked up from germline, CDR1 is SGHDN and CDR2 is FVKESK. The DNA of the CDR3 is TGTGCCAGCAGGGGACTTCCCGGATCACCCCTCCACTTT. It encodes CASRGLPGSPLHF.

A few counts support this clone. V is TRBV11-2 and J is TRBJ2-2; D call uncertain. V was clipped by 4 bases and J by 9 bases, with 3 bases between them. The CDR3 consists of 10 residues. Germline V gene data show CDR1 as SGHAT and CDR2 as FQNNGV. The CDR3 DNA reads TGTGCCAGCAGCTCCCGGGAGCTGTTTTTT. The encoded protein is CASSSRELFF.

V and J are TRBV9 and TRBJ2-6; D call uncertain. The germline CDR1 and CDR2 sequences are SGDLS and YYNGEE. Trimming took off 2 bases at V and 3 bases at J, with 9 bases between the two ends. This CDR3 has 15 amino acids. This CDR3 reads CASSVLPSGANVLTF. CDR3 nucleotides: TGTGCCAGCAGCGTCCTCCCCAGTGGGGCCAACGTCCTGACTTTC. Variable domain in full (rest from reference TRBV9 and TRBJ2-6): DSGVTQTPKHLITATGQRVTLRCSPRSGDLSVYWYQQSLDQGLQFLIQYYNGEERAKGNILERFSAQQFPDLHSELNLSSLELGDSALYFCASSVLPSGANVLTFGAGSRLTVL.

This clone has only one observation. The CDR3 sequence: CASRALGPQHF. The CDR3 DNA reads TGTGCCAGCAGAGCCTTAGGGCCCCAGCATTTT. The chain employs TRBV2 and TRBJ1-5; no clear D. Trimming stripped 6 bases from V and 9 bases from J, with 9 bases between. Looked up from germline, CDR1 is SNHLY and CDR2 is FYNNEI. The CDR3 runs 11 residues.

Of note for this clone: This same CDR3 is encoded by further DNA sequences in the sample. V gene TRBV29-1 combines with J gene TRBJ2-3; D possibly corresponds to TRBD1 (5 bases). Trimming left V 4 bases short and J 0 bases short, with 20 bases between. Germline-derived CDR1 and CDR2 are SQVTM and ANQGSEA. The CDR3 covers 17 residues. CDR3: CSVVGRGHTKSTDTQYF. The CDR3 DNA reads as TGCAGCGTTGTTGGCCGAGGACACACGAAGAGCACAGATACGCAGTATTTT.

This rearrangement joins TRBV10-2 to TRBJ1-1, with unresolved D. The CDR3 extends over 13 amino acids. Between the trimmed V and J ends, which lost 2 bases and 3 bases, there was a span of 7 bases. The germline gives CDR1 WSHSY, CDR2 SAAADI. As DNA, the CDR3 is TGCGCCAGCAGTGAGCCACTGGACACTGAAGCTTTCTTT. It is translated as CASSEPLDTEAFF.

The genes are TRBV2 and TRBJ2-4; 10 nucleotides agree with TRBD1. This CDR3 region has 17 residues. The V segment lost 4 bases and the J segment 3 bases; nucleotides outside the gene matches: 9. CDR1 is SNHLY and CDR2 is FYNNEI in the germline V gene. The chain's CDR3 is CASSGGQGLTNKNIQYF. For the CDR3, the DNA is TGTGCCAGCAGTGGGGGACAGGGGTTGACGAACAAAAACATTCAGTACTTC.

The chain links TRBV29-1 to TRBJ1-1; no definite D call. CDR1 and CDR2 from the germline V gene are SQVTM and ANQGSEA. This CDR3 has 14 amino acids. Trimming pared 6 bases from V and 5 bases from J, leaving 19 bases between. This CDR3 is CSVHIRAVGTEAFF. The CDR3 DNA reads TGCAGCGTCCACATCCGGGCCGTAGGGACTGAAGCTTTCTTT.

The chain joins TRBV5-1 to TRBJ2-1, with 10 bases aligning to TRBD2. This CDR3 is 16 amino acids long. Germline CDR1 reads SGHRS; CDR2 reads YFSETQ. J lost 7 bases, V lost 0 bases, and 7 bases had no gene match. CDR3 residues: CASSLVSAGGRNEQFF. For the CDR3, the DNA is TGCGCCAGCAGCTTGGTATCAGCGGGGGGGCGTAATGAGCAGTTCTTC.

V and J are TRBV15 and TRBJ2-3; TRBD1 agrees at 9 bases. After removal of 9 bases from V and 2 bases from J, the junction contained 6 bases not matched to a gene. Germline V gene sequence: CDR1 LNHNV, CDR2 YYDKDF (reference sequence). This CDR3 is built from 14 residues. In nucleotides, the CDR3 is TGTGCCACTCAACAGGGGGCCTTCACAGATACGCAGTATTTT. It codes for CATQQGAFTDTQYF. Looking up the rest from reference TRBV15 and TRBJ2-3 gives the full variable domain: DAMVIQNPRYQVTQFGKPVTLSCSQTLNHNVMYWYQQKSSQAPKLLFHYYDKDFNNEADTPDNFQSRRPNTSFCFLDIRSPGLGDTAMYLCATQQGAFTDTQYFGPGTRLTVL.

The J gene is TRBJ2-1, the V gene TRBV5-1; 9 bases are a match to TRBD2. The CDR3 covers 15 residues. V trimming: 4 bases; J trimming: 8 bases; junction bases outside the gene matches: 10. Germline V lookup: CDR1 SGHRS, CDR2 YFSETQ. CDR3 DNA sequence: TGCGCCAGCAGCCCATTGGGGACTAGCCGGCATGAGCAGTTCTTC. It specifies CASSPLGTSRHEQFF. Full variable domain (rest looked up from reference TRBV5-1 and TRBJ2-1): KAGVTQTPRYLIKTRGQQVTLSCSPISGHRSVSWYQQTPGQGLQFLFEYFSETQRNKGNFPGRFSGRQFSNSRSEMNVSTLELGDSALYLCASSPLGTSRHEQFFGPGTRLTVL.

The V and J genes are TRBV30 and TRBJ1-2; no clear D gene. Germline-derived CDR1 and CDR2 are GTSNPN and SVGIG (reference sequence). This CDR3 region has 13 residues. V was pared by 0 bases and J by 4 bases, with 9 bases between. CDR3 bases: TGTGCCTGGAGTGTACCAGGACCCTATGGCTACACCTTC. Encoded protein: CAWSVPGPYGYTF.

V gene TRBV29-1 combines with J gene TRBJ1-2; D ambiguous. Deletions cut 8 bases from V and 6 bases from J, with 13 bases between. Germline V gene data show CDR1 as SQVTM and CDR2 as ANQGSEA. The CDR3 length is 11 residues. This chain's CDR3 is CSFLSGDGYTF. The CDR3 nucleotides read TGCAGCTTCTTGAGTGGGGATGGCTACACCTTC.

CDR3 nucleotide sequence: TGCGCCAGCAGCCGGACAAATGAAAAACTGTTTTTT. As protein: CASSRTNEKLFF. The chain couples TRBV5-1 to TRBJ1-4; D is perhaps TRBD1 (5 bases). Looked up from germline, CDR1 is SGHRS and CDR2 is YFSETQ. Trimming stripped 4 bases from V and 5 bases from J, with 6 bases between. This CDR3 comprises 12 residues. Filled out from reference TRBV5-1 and TRBJ1-4, the complete variable domain reads KAGVTQTPRYLIKTRGQQVTLSCSPISGHRSVSWYQQTPGQGLQFLFEYFSETQRNKGNFPGRFSGRQFSNSRSEMNVSTLELGDSALYLCASSRTNEKLFFGSGTQLSVL.

The chain recombines TRBV19 with TRBJ1-1, with a tentative D call TRBD1 (6 bases). CDR3 length: 13 amino acids. The V gene's germline CDR1 is LNHDA and CDR2 SQIVND (reference sequence). Trimming left V 3 bases short and J 3 bases short, with 8 bases between. The CDR3 bases are TGTGCCAGTAGTATGTACAGGGACACTGAAGCTTTCTTT. Amino acid sequence: CASSMYRDTEAFF.

Here the CDR3 reads CASSPQGSTDTQYF. As DNA, the CDR3 is TGCGCCAGCAGCCCGCAGGGAAGCACAGATACGCAGTATTTT. The chain has TRBV4-3 and TRBJ2-3; maybe TRBD1 (5 bases). Between the trimmed V and J ends, which lost 4 bases and 0 bases, there was a span of 8 bases. CDR1 LGHNA and CDR2 YSLEER come from the germline V gene. The CDR3 contains 14 residues.

V gene TRBV30 combines with J gene TRBJ1-2, with D uncertain. This CDR3 has 12 residues. Deletions cut 0 bases from V and 7 bases from J, with 9 bases between. Germline V gene data show CDR1 as GTSNPN and CDR2 as SVGIG (reference sequence). CDR3 residues: CAWSVQIGGYTF. For the CDR3, the DNA is TGTGCCTGGAGTGTACAGATAGGTGGCTACACCTTC.

The rearrangement links TRBV6-6 to TRBJ2-7; perhaps TRBD2 as D (6 bases). The germline V and J ends were trimmed by 0 bases and 3 bases, with 12 bases remaining between them. The CDR3 is made up of 15 amino acids. Per germline, CDR1 MNHNY and CDR2 SVGAGI (reference sequence). Here the CDR3 reads CASSYSRGIGYEQYF. In DNA, the CDR3 is TGTGCCAGCAGTTACTCACGGGGGATCGGCTACGAGCAGTACTTC.

This clone turned up a few times. The chain combines TRBV7-2 with TRBJ1-1, with D tentatively TRBD1 (6 bases). The germline CDR1 and CDR2 sequences are SGHTA and FQGNSA. The CDR3 loop spans 15 amino acids. The V end lost 1 base, the J end lost 5 bases, and 14 bases lay between the germline ends. CDR3 nucleotides: TGTGCCAGCAGCTTAGTTGCAGGGGATAGGACTGAAGCTTTCTTT. Its translation is CASSLVAGDRTEAFF.

The table lists this clone with many counts. V is TRBV5-4 and J is TRBJ1-1; no clear D gene. The germline V gene encodes CDR1 SGHNT and CDR2 YYREEE (reference sequence). This CDR3 region has 13 residues. Trimming stripped 0 bases from V and 7 bases from J, with 10 bases between. The CDR3 spells CASSLGGSYEAFF. DNA of the CDR3: TGTGCCAGCAGCTTGGGGGGTAGTTATGAAGCTTTCTTT.

The V gene is TRBV20-1, the J gene TRBJ1-6; D possibly corresponds to TRBD1 (5 bases). V was pared by 4 bases and J by 14 bases, with 12 bases between. The germline V gene encodes CDR1 DFQATT and CDR2 SNEGSKA (reference sequence). The CDR3 length is 11 residues. CDR3 nucleotide sequence: TGCAGTGCTATAAGGGGAGGGACCCTCCACTTT. Its translation is CSAIRGGTLHF.

CDR3 loop: CASSLGASGGSTDTQYF. CDR3 nucleotides: TGTGCCAGCAGCTTAGGGGCTAGCGGGGGGAGCACAGATACGCAGTATTTT. The chain employs TRBV7-6 and TRBJ2-3; TRBD2 matches 11 bases. CDR1 and CDR2 (germline): SGHVS, FNYEAQ. CDR3 length: 17 amino acids. Trimming took 1 base from V and 0 from J; bases not matched to a gene: 3.